What follows describes a single T cell receptor beta chain. The CDR3 extends over 14 amino acids. The V end was cut by 5 bases, the J end by 8 bases, with 19 bases between. Germline CDR1 and CDR2: LNHNV and YYDKDF (reference sequence). The sample belongs to a study of blood T cell repertoires in COVID-19. Across the study: The cDNA or gDNA used as material had been derived from T cells, B-cell-depleted T cells, or PBMCs.

As processed by the authors: Reference gene primer amplification gave nucleated cell count estimates. Produced via immunoSEQ multiplex PCR; TCRdb's table is partial and in-frame only. V and J calls and clone size come straight from that table; D and trimming were deduced from the DNA. The sample holds 70,000 to 95,000 clones, roughly 90% seen once. Sequencing was carried out using peripheral blood. The rearrangement joins TRBV15 to TRBJ2-7; tentative D call: TRBD2 (6 bases). The receptor comes from a man between 65 and 79 years old with acute or convalescent COVID-19. The CDR3 DNA is TGTGCCACCAGCTACGGGCGTAGCGGTACGAAGCAGTACTTC. This gives the protein CATSYGRSGTKQYF.